Following are 18 T cell receptor beta chains from one sample sequenced in a study of beta chain features in type 1 diabetes. What was sequenced were expressed TCRB transcripts, since all of the isolated RNA had been reverse transcribed. Here immunoSEQ multiplex PCR was the method, and the copy in TCRdb shows in-frame clones only, minus some. The sample has roughly 500,000 clones, roughly 30% seen once; the top ten hold around 0.065%. The sequenced sample was naive CD4+ T cells from blood. The receptors come from a man between 18 and 29 years old in good health.

This clone has just one count. V is TRBV30 and J is TRBJ1-5; D might be TRBD1 (6 bases). Germline-derived CDR1 and CDR2 are GTSNPN and SVGIG (reference sequence). Trimming stripped 3 bases from V and 3 bases from J, with 12 bases between. The CDR3 loop spans 14 amino acids. This CDR3 reads CAWRRGGINQPQHF. In DNA form, the CDR3 reads TGTGCCTGGAGGAGGGGGGGAATCAATCAGCCCCAGCATTTT.

The chain uses TRBV30 and TRBJ2-2; 7 bases fit TRBD2. This CDR3 contains 14 residues. Germline assignment: CDR1 GTSNPN and CDR2 SVGIG (reference sequence). Germline trimming cut 0 bases from V and 6 bases from J; bases unmatched to any gene: 4. CDR3 nucleotides: TGTGCCTGGAGTGTACGCGGGAGTGCCGGGGAGCTGTTTTTT. Its translation is CAWSVRGSAGELFF.

The genes are TRBV23-1 and TRBJ1-5, with 8 bases aligning to TRBD1. TRBV23-1 is noted as an ORF with a role that remains uncertain. Trimming took 8 bases from V and 1 from J; bases not matched to a gene: 4. CDR3 length equals 14 residues. The CDR3 sequence: CASRRTGSNQPQHF. CDR3 DNA: TGCGCCAGCCGACGGACAGGGAGCAATCAGCCCCAGCATTTT.

The chain links TRBV5-1 to TRBJ2-7; the D gene is possibly TRBD2 (5 bases). The CDR3 contains 13 residues. The germline V gene encodes CDR1 SGHRS and CDR2 YFSETQ. The V end was cut by 4 bases, the J end by 2 bases, with 10 bases between. The CDR3 bases are TGCGCCAGCAGCGGCACTAGGGCCTACGAGCAGTACTTC. Translated, it gives CASSGTRAYEQYF.

This chain uses TRBV1 with TRBJ2-1; TRBD2, as called in the table, went unchecked against the DNA. TRBV1 is a pseudogene. The CDR3 covers 17 residues. CDR3 region: CTSSHSTSGRGPGEQFF. The DNA for the CDR3 is TGCACCAGCAGCCACTCGACTAGCGGGAGGGGGCCAGGGGAGCAGTTCTTC.

This chain joins TRBV6-5 and TRBJ2-7; 7 bases align to TRBD1. Germline CDR1 MNHEY, CDR2 SVGAGI. The CDR3 consists of 16 residues. The V and J ends lost 4 bases and 2 bases, in that order; junction bases with no gene match: 11. CDR3 coding DNA: TGTGCCAGCAGTTTTCTCTCCGGACAGGCGCCCTACGAGCAGTACTTC. Translation: CASSFLSGQAPYEQYF.

CDR3 in DNA: TGTGCCTGGGGGGTCGTTCAAGAGACCCAGTACTTC. Protein product: CAWGVVQETQYF. The chain couples TRBV30 to TRBJ2-5; no definite D call. The CDR3 is 12 residues long. Germline CDR1 reads GTSNPN; CDR2 reads SVGIG (reference sequence). The V and J ends lost 5 bases and 2 bases respectively, with 9 bases between them.

J is TRBJ2-6 and V is TRBV23-1, with a tentative D call TRBD2 (7 bases). TRBV23-1 carries the ORF label, with uncertain function. Trimming removed 8 bases at V and 4 bases at J, with 21 bases between. This CDR3 is 17 amino acids long. CDR3 bases: TGCGCCAGCGGACAAAATAAGGGGGGGCCCGGGGCCAACGTCCTGACTTTC. It specifies CASGQNKGGPGANVLTF.

This clone was counted only a few times. This chain connects TRBV30 to TRBJ1-2, with a tentative D call TRBD1 (5 bases). The CDR3 consists of 14 residues. The V end was cut by 0 bases, the J end by 7 bases, with 15 bases between. The germline CDR1 and CDR2 sequences are GTSNPN and SVGIG (reference sequence). CDR3 DNA sequence: TGTGCCTGGAGTGTACTGAGCAGGGATAGTGGCTACACCTTC. Protein product: CAWSVLSRDSGYTF.

Only a few counts were recorded for this clone. The chain couples TRBV29-1 to TRBJ2-4; D gene unclear. The ends were cut back, 0 bases at V and 8 bases at J, with 8 bases in the middle. Germline-derived CDR1 and CDR2 are SQVTM and ANQGSEA. The CDR3 spans 12 residues. CDR3 in amino acids: CSVEEGAYIQYF. The CDR3 bases are TGCAGCGTTGAAGAGGGTGCCTACATTCAGTACTTC.

This clone was seen only a few times. This chain's CDR3 is CSALQGGLGEKLFF. The CDR3 region has the DNA TGCAGCGCATTACAGGGAGGGCTGGGTGAAAAACTGTTTTTT. This sequence joins TRBV29-1 and TRBJ1-4; D possibly corresponds to TRBD1 (6 bases). Germline loops: CDR1 SQVTM, CDR2 ANQGSEA. CDR3 length: 14 amino acids. V dropped 7 bases and J dropped 7 bases, with 19 bases sitting between them. The variable domain in full, completed from reference TRBV29-1 and TRBJ1-4, reads SAVISQKPSRDICQRGTSLTIQCQVDSQVTMMFWYRQQPGQSLTLIATANQGSEATYESGFVIDKFPISRPNLTFSTLTVSNMSPEDSSIYLCSALQGGLGEKLFFGSGTQLSVL.

This clone appeared a few times. This chain links TRBV30 with TRBJ1-2; 8 nucleotides line up with TRBD1. The CDR3 totals 12 residues. V was pared by 5 bases and J by 4 bases, with 3 bases of the junction left unmatched. Germline lookup yields CDR1 GTSNPN and CDR2 SVGIG (reference sequence). The CDR3 bases are TGTGCCTGGCAGGGACAGGCCTATGGCTACACCTTC. It is translated as CAWQGQAYGYTF.

The rearrangement joins TRBV27 to TRBJ1-4; no clear D gene. This CDR3 is 15 amino acids long. The germline V gene has CDR1 MNHEY and CDR2 SMNVEV (reference sequence). V lost 1 base to trimming and J lost 3 bases, with 9 bases between them. The chain's CDR3 is CASSLYGSPNEKLFF. As DNA, the CDR3 is TGTGCCAGCAGTTTATACGGCAGCCCTAATGAAAAACTGTTTTTT.

The gene calls are TRBV28 and TRBJ2-3; D is unresolved. The CDR3 spans 12 residues. V was shortened by 5 bases and J by 2 bases, with 5 bases between the two germline ends. The germline CDR1 and CDR2 sequences are MDHEN and SYDVKM. The chain's CDR3 is CASSGNTDTQYF. CDR3 nucleotide sequence: TGTGCCAGCAGTGGAAACACAGATACGCAGTATTTT.

This clone was counted a few times. The chain is built from TRBV7-2 and TRBJ2-5; TRBD2 matches 7 bases. This CDR3 is 15 amino acids long. Trimming at V came to 4 bases and at J to 2 bases, leaving 7 bases not matched to a gene. Germline V gene data show CDR1 as SGHTA and CDR2 as FQGNSA. CDR3 nucleotide sequence: TGTGCCAGCAGCTCCGCTAATAGCGGGCAAGAGACCCAGTACTTC. It encodes CASSSANSGQETQYF.

This clone occurred a few times. The chain links TRBV15 to TRBJ2-7, with 7 bases fitting TRBD2. From germline, CDR1 is LNHNV and CDR2 YYDKDF (reference sequence). There are 17 residues in the CDR3. Trimming took 0 bases from V and 0 from J; bases not matched to a gene: 8. CDR3 nucleotides: TGTGCCACCAGCAGAGATAGTTCGACTAGCCTCTCCTACGAGCAGTACTTC. Protein sequence: CATSRDSSTSLSYEQYF.

This clone has a handful of counts. The chain carries TRBV7-2 and TRBJ2-3; TRBD2 aligns across 7 bases. There are 16 residues in the CDR3. Germline CDR1 is SGHTA and CDR2 is FQGNSA. J gave up 4 bases and V 0 bases, and 7 bases lay outside the gene matches. CDR3 in DNA: TGTGCCAGCAGCTTAGCGTCTGGCGGGAGCGCAGATACGCAGTATTTT. The encoded protein is CASSLASGGSADTQYF.

This clone was observed a handful of times. Other DNA sequences from this sample encode an identical CDR3 as well. The chain uses TRBV29-1 and TRBJ2-3; 10 nucleotides align to TRBD2. V lost 7 bases and J lost 3; bases outside the gene matches: 7. CDR3 length: 14 amino acids. Germline CDR1 SQVTM, CDR2 ANQGSEA. The CDR3, as DNA: TGCAGCGCCGCGGGGACTAGCGCGACAGATACGCAGTATTTT. Encoded protein: CSAAGTSATDTQYF.